The rows below give T cell receptor beta chains drawn from one sample of a study of T cells in Graves' hyperthyroidism and ophthalmopathy. TCRdb passed the multiplex PCR reads through MiXCR, listing each CDR3 protein once. The table includes 500,000 to 600,000 distinct CDR3 sequences, about a sixth detected once. Specimen: blood. The receptors come from a woman in her late teens or twenties with Graves' hyperthyroidism. Each CDR3 is given with its conserved first and last residue. The D gene is left open where the match is weak. The size of a clone is reported for some rows only, either as once, few or many, or as a class for expanded clones.

V gene	CDR3 length	D gene	clone size	J gene	CDR3 protein	CDR3 DNA
TRBV14	17	TRBD2	many	TRBJ2-1	CASSQGISGRYYNEQFF	TGTGCCAGCAGCCAAGGGATTAGCGGGAGGTACTACAATGAGCAGTTCTTC
TRBV28	16	-	many	TRBJ1-5	CASSVTSGRSNQPQHF	TGTGCCAGCAGCGTTACCAGTGGCCGTAGCAATCAGCCCCAGCATTTT
TRBV24-1	15	TRBD1	few	TRBJ1-5	CATSPTGGWNQPQHF	TGTGCCACCAGTCCTACAGGGGGTTGGAATCAGCCCCAGCATTTT
TRBV7-9	14	-	-	TRBJ1-4	CASSTRGGGEKLFF	TGTGCCAGCAGCACAAGGGGCGGAGGTGAAAAACTGTTTTTT
TRBV20-1	14	-	-	TRBJ1-5	CSASFSLNNQPQRF	TGCAGTGCTAGTTTTAGCTTAAACAATCAGCCCCAGCGTTTT
TRBV3-1	15	TRBD2	many	TRBJ2-1	CASRHGLAGDHEQFF	TGTGCCAGCAGACACGGTTTAGCGGGGGACCATGAGCAGTTCTTC
TRBV6-1	12	-	-	TRBJ2-2	CASSWTTGELFF	TGTGCCAGCAGTTGGACCACCGGGGAGCTGTTTTTT
TRBV12-3/TRBV12-4	16	TRBD1	many	TRBJ1-6	CASSFTWGQGNSPLHF	TGTGCCAGCAGTTTTACCTGGGGACAGGGGAATTCACCCCTCCACTTT
TRBV29-1	13	TRBD1	once	TRBJ1-2	CSALTGRSGGYTF	TGCAGCGCCTTGACAGGGAGGAGTGGTGGCTACACCTTC
TRBV4-3	14	-	-	TRBJ1-1	CASSQAGMNTEAFF	TGCGCCAGCAGCCAAGCAGGGATGAACACTGAAGCTTTCTTT
TRBV14	14	-	many	TRBJ2-3	CASSQGPSTDTQYF	TGTGCCAGTTCTCAAGGACCTAGCACAGATACGCAGTATTTT
TRBV24-1	17	TRBD1	many	TRBJ2-3	CATSDLRGQGGRDTQYF	TGTGCCACCAGTGATTTGAGGGGACAGGGTGGTAGAGATACGCAGTATTTT
TRBV20-1	13	-	many	TRBJ2-5	CSADRRLQETQYF	TGCAGTGCCGATAGGAGATTACAAGAGACCCAGTACTTC
TRBV7-2	19	-	few	TRBJ1-1	CASSLAPTALVGAETEAFF	TGTGCCAGCAGCTTAGCCCCCACAGCCCTTGTGGGGGCCGAAACTGAAGCTTTCTTT
TRBV4-1	15	-	few	TRBJ2-6	CASSQILSGANVLTF	TGCGCCAGCAGCCAAATACTCTCTGGGGCCAACGTCCTGACTTTC
TRBV6-1	15	-	many	TRBJ2-1	CASSEEGGGHNEQFF	TGTGCCAGCAGTGAAGAGGGGGGGGGGCACAATGAGCAGTTCTTC
TRBV6-2/TRBV6-3	16	-	many	TRBJ1-5	CASRLNPIYGNQPQHF	TGTGCCAGCAGACTCAACCCTATATACGGTAATCAGCCCCAGCATTTT
TRBV12-3/TRBV12-4	12	-	-	TRBJ1-2	CASRGRLYGYTF	TGTGCCAGCAGGGGACGGCTCTATGGCTACACCTTC
TRBV6-1	16	-	many	TRBJ2-3	CASILLGGGGTDTQYF	TGTGCCAGCATTCTACTCGGGGGAGGAGGGACAGATACGCAGTATTTT
TRBV24-1	19	TRBD2	-	TRBJ2-2	CATSEPSGLAGADTGELFF	TGTGCCACCAGTGAACCCTCGGGACTAGCGGGGGCCGACACCGGGGAGCTGTTTTTT
TRBV20-1	14	TRBD2	many	TRBJ2-7	CSARDPSGSYEQYF	TGCAGTGCTAGAGACCCCAGCGGGAGCTACGAGCAGTACTTC
TRBV2	16	TRBD2	many	TRBJ2-1	CASSESLAGYYNEQFF	TGTGCCAGCAGTGAAAGCCTAGCGGGGTACTACAATGAGCAGTTCTTC
TRBV6-5	19	TRBD2	many	TRBJ2-3	CASSYRMLAGRSSADTQYF	TGTGCCAGCAGTTACCGTATGCTAGCGGGACGTTCTTCAGCAGATACGCAGTATTTT
TRBV5-4	15	-	-	TRBJ2-1	CASSLAGTDHNEQFF	TGTGCCAGCAGCTTGGCTGGGACGGACCACAATGAGCAGTTCTTC
TRBV7-2	12	TRBD1	many	TRBJ1-1	CASSPGQRQAFF	TGTGCCAGCAGCCCGGGACAGAGGCAAGCTTTCTTT
TRBV5-1	16	-	-	TRBJ2-5	CASSPGDFSDQETQYF	TGCGCCAGCAGCCCTGGGGATTTCTCTGACCAAGAGACCCAGTACTTC
TRBV7-9	15	-	-	TRBJ1-2	CASSPPGTRNLEFTF	TGTGCCAGCAGCCCCCCGGGGACAAGAAATCTGGAGTTCACCTTC
TRBV12-3/TRBV12-4	16	TRBD1	-	TRBJ1-5	CASSFTTGGLNQPQHF	TGTGCCAGCAGTTTTACGACAGGGGGCTTGAATCAGCCCCAGCATTTT
TRBV7-6	17	-	few	TRBJ2-3	CASSPRGGGSSTDTQYF	TGTGCCAGCAGCCCCAGGGGCGGTGGATCTAGCACAGATACGCAGTATTTT
TRBV20-1	14	-	many	TRBJ2-7	CSARDRLTDNEQYF	TGCAGTGCTAGAGATCGTCTGACAGACAACGAGCAGTACTTC
TRBV15	15	-	many	TRBJ2-3	CATSRDRSDTDTQYF	TGTGCCACCAGCAGAGATCGGAGCGACACAGATACGCAGTATTTT
TRBV6-5	15	-	few	TRBJ2-7	CASSYSIPGRDEQYF	TGTGCCAGCAGTTACTCGATCCCGGGCCGGGACGAGCAGTACTTC
TRBV25-1	14	-	-	TRBJ1-6	CASSDLTPSSPLHF	TGTGCCAGCAGTGATCTCACCCCGAGTTCACCCCTCCACTTT
TRBV5-6	16	TRBD1	few	TRBJ2-7	CASSVGQGSTSYEQYF	TGTGCCAGCAGCGTAGGACAGGGTTCTACCTCCTACGAGCAGTACTTC
TRBV7-2	17	TRBD2	many	TRBJ2-3	CASSLLTSGAHTDTQYF	TGTGCCAGCAGCTTATTAACTAGCGGGGCCCACACAGATACGCAGTATTTT
TRBV29-1	16	-	few	TRBJ1-1	CSVMTRQAQLNTEAFF	TGCAGCGTTATGACCCGACAGGCCCAATTGAACACTGAAGCTTTCTTT
TRBV4-3	15	-	many	TRBJ1-3	CASSQGTATGNTIYF	TGCGCCAGCAGCCAAGGCACTGCTACCGGAAACACCATATATTTT
TRBV20-1	14	TRBD1	many	TRBJ1-1	CSAPLQGAYTEAFF	TGCAGTGCTCCCTTACAGGGGGCATACACTGAAGCTTTCTTT
TRBV4-3	14	TRBD1	few	TRBJ1-4	CASTADRGYEKLFF	TGCGCCAGCACTGCGGACAGGGGTTATGAAAAACTGTTTTTT
TRBV12-3/TRBV12-4	15	TRBD1	many	TRBJ2-5	CASRPGTGYQETQYF	TGTGCCAGCAGACCCGGGACAGGGTACCAAGAGACCCAGTACTTC
TRBV3-1	14	TRBD2	many	TRBJ2-5	CASTTAGGSETQYF	TGTGCCAGCACTACAGCGGGAGGAAGTGAGACCCAGTACTTC
TRBV12-3/TRBV12-4	16	-	many	TRBJ1-5	CASTQYDGYGNQPQHF	TGTGCCAGCACCCAATACGACGGCTATGGCAATCAGCCCCAGCATTTT
TRBV24-1	15	TRBD1	few	TRBJ2-1	CATSRGTGTTDEQFF	TGTGCCACCTCCCGTGGGACAGGGACCACTGATGAGCAGTTCTTC
TRBV4-2	17	-	few	TRBJ2-5	CASSQDGGRVIQETQYF	TGTGCCAGCAGCCAAGATGGGGGGCGGGTGATTCAAGAGACCCAGTACTTC
TRBV6-2/TRBV6-3	17	TRBD1	few	TRBJ2-1	CASSRMTGAIRYNEQFF	TGTGCCAGCAGCCGTATGACAGGGGCTATTCGGTACAATGAGCAGTTCTTC
TRBV24-1	14	-	many	TRBJ2-5	CATSDSGREETQYF	TGTGCCACCAGTGACTCCGGCAGGGAAGAGACCCAGTACTTC
TRBV12-3/TRBV12-4	14	TRBD1	few	TRBJ1-2	CASSRGQGYYGYTF	TGTGCCAGCAGCCGGGGACAGGGGTACTATGGCTACACCTTC
TRBV9	15	TRBD1	many	TRBJ2-1	CASSVVQGTYNEQFF	TGTGCCAGCAGCGTAGTACAGGGGACCTACAATGAGCAGTTCTTC
TRBV6-4	15	-	few	TRBJ2-6	CASSDEASGANVLTF	TGTGCCAGCAGTGACGAGGCCTCTGGGGCCAACGTCCTGACTTTC
TRBV27	16	-	-	TRBJ1-2	CASSKTMDSFYGGYTF	TGTGCCAGCAGTAAAACCATGGACAGCTTTTATGGGGGCTACACCTTC
TRBV20-1	14	TRBD2	few	TRBJ2-1	CSAGSGGGYNEQFF	TGCAGTGCTGGAAGCGGGGGGGGATACAATGAGCAGTTCTTC
TRBV15	13	-	few	TRBJ1-1	CATSRAQNTEAFF	TGTGCCACCAGCAGAGCCCAGAACACTGAAGCTTTCTTT
TRBV7-2	13	-	many	TRBJ2-7	CASSRDLSYEQYF	TGTGCCAGCAGCCGGGACTTATCCTACGAGCAGTACTTC
TRBV7-2	15	-	few	TRBJ1-1	CASTRSRGMNTEAFF	TGTGCCAGCACCCGTAGCCGGGGCATGAACACTGAAGCTTTCTTT
TRBV20-1	12	TRBD2	many	TRBJ2-7	CSARTSLSGQYF	TGCAGTGCTAGGACTAGCTTAAGTGGGCAGTACTTC
TRBV7-2	14	-	-	TRBJ2-5	CASRQTTLQETQYF	TGTGCCAGCAGACAGACTACATTACAAGAGACCCAGTACTTC
TRBV28	15	TRBD1	many	TRBJ2-3	CASSVPGQGTDTQYF	TGTGCCAGCAGTGTCCCGGGACAGGGCACAGATACGCAGTATTTT
TRBV3-1	17	TRBD2	-	TRBJ2-1	CASSPSGSGAGYNEQFF	TGTGCCAGCAGCCCCTCGGGTAGCGGGGCGGGATATAATGAGCAGTTCTTC
TRBV5-1	14	-	few	TRBJ1-6	CASSLDIKNSPLHF	TGCGCCAGCAGCTTGGACATTAAGAATTCACCCCTCCACTTT